The 26 T cell receptor beta chains below come from one sample, sequenced in a study of CD8+ T cells in alopecia areata. Regarding treatment: oral pan-JAK inhibitor, 5-10 mg twice daily. RNA extraction was followed by reverse transcription into cDNA, which acted as the sequencing template. TCRdb's table, derived via immunoSEQ multiplex PCR, lists solely in-frame clones and lacks some. The repertoire has fewer than 250,000 clones, around two fifths of them found once; the top ten carry around 2.5%. This sample comprised CD4+ T cells sorted from blood, obtained between weeks 36 and 40, from a patient treated with tofacitinib. Receptors originate from a human donor with alopecia areata.

J is TRBJ1-1 and V is TRBV11-2; 8 nucleotides match TRBD1. The length of the CDR3 is 15 residues. The germline V gene encodes CDR1 SGHAT and CDR2 FQNNGV. J gave up 1 base and V 4 bases, and 5 bases lay outside the gene matches. The CDR3 spells CASSSQGAANTEAFF. CDR3 nucleotides: TGTGCCAGCAGCTCGCAGGGGGCGGCGAACACTGAAGCTTTCTTT.

The chain is built from TRBV2 and TRBJ1-1, with 9 positions matching TRBD1. Trimming took 8 bases from V and 5 from J; bases not matched to a gene: 9. The germline CDR1 and CDR2 sequences are SNHLY and FYNNEI. The CDR3 spans 14 residues. The DNA for the CDR3 is TGTGCCAGCGTCTCCACAGGGGGCTTTACTGAAGCTTTCTTT. It translates to CASVSTGGFTEAFF.

This clone came up a few times. This chain joins TRBV10-3 and TRBJ2-7; D gene ambiguous. This CDR3 spans 14 amino acids. V gave up 2 bases and J gave up 4 bases, with 12 bases separating them. Germline loops: CDR1 ENHRY, CDR2 SYGVKD. The CDR3 DNA is TGTGCCATCAGTGAGGCGATCCCGACTTACGAGCAGTACTTC. Its protein product is CAISEAIPTYEQYF.

This clone was counted between two and nine times. This chain joins TRBV2 and TRBJ1-5, with 12 bases aligning to TRBD1. This CDR3 spans 14 amino acids. Trimming removed 5 bases from V and 7 bases from J; junction bases left unmatched: 3. Germline CDR1 is SNHLY and CDR2 is FYNNEI. CDR3 loop: CASSPGTGGQPQHF. The DNA of the CDR3 is TGTGCCAGCAGTCCCGGGACAGGGGGCCAGCCCCAGCATTTT.

The V gene is TRBV10-3, the J gene TRBJ1-5, with a weak D call TRBD1 (5 bases). The germline V gene encodes CDR1 ENHRY and CDR2 SYGVKD. The CDR3 extends over 15 amino acids. With 0 bases removed from V and 5 bases from J, the gap between germline ends came to 11 bases. The DNA of the CDR3 is TGTGCCATCAGTGAGTCGCCGGGGGTGGATCAGCCCCAGCATTTT. Translation: CAISESPGVDQPQHF.

The chain carries TRBV4-1 and TRBJ2-3; weak D call: TRBD2 (5 bases). This CDR3 has 15 amino acids. Trimming shortened V by 3 bases and J by 4 bases, and 14 bases separated the two germline ends. CDR1 is MGHRA and CDR2 is YSYEKL in the germline V gene. CDR3 sequence (DNA): TGCGCCAGCAGCCAGCCCGGAGGCGAGGCAGATACGCAGTATTTT. This sequence encodes CASSQPGGEADTQYF.

This clone was recorded a few times. The chain couples TRBV28 to TRBJ1-5, with D possibly matching TRBD1 (6 bases). The CDR3 runs 16 residues. Germline CDR1 reads MDHEN; CDR2 reads SYDVKM. V lost 2 bases, J lost 5 bases, and 16 bases lay in between. CDR3 nucleotide sequence: TGTGCCAGCAGTTTAAGTCCCAGGGGAAGGGATCAGCCCCAGCATTTT. It encodes CASSLSPRGRDQPQHF.

The CDR3 sequence is CAGRGEYNSPLHF. The CDR3 DNA follows: TGTGCCGGCAGGGGGGAGTATAATTCACCCCTCCACTTT. The chain couples TRBV30 to TRBJ1-6, with 7 bases fitting TRBD1. The CDR3 has 13 residues. Trimming cost V 8 bases and J 4 bases; bases outside gene matches: 5. Germline values: CDR1 GTSNPN, CDR2 SVGIG (reference sequence).

The V and J genes are TRBV4-2 and TRBJ2-3; perhaps TRBD1 as D (7 bases). The V gene lost 0 bases and the J gene lost 4 bases, with 17 bases spanning the gap. This CDR3 has 17 residues. CDR1 is LGHNA and CDR2 is YNFKEQ in the germline V gene. In DNA form, the CDR3 reads TGTGCCAGCAGCCAAGATTTGGCGTCCAGGGGGGCAGATACGCAGTATTTT. It specifies CASSQDLASRGADTQYF.

This clone was seen a handful of times. The chain recombines TRBV29-1 with TRBJ1-2, with D maybe TRBD1 (5 bases). Trimming removed 5 bases at V and 7 bases at J, with 17 bases between. Germline CDR1 and CDR2: SQVTM and ANQGSEA. CDR3 length: 13 residues. The CDR3 DNA sequence: TGCAGCGTTTGGGGCAATCCGGGAAGTGGCTACACCTTC. Its protein product is CSVWGNPGSGYTF.

This rearrangement joins TRBV6-1 to TRBJ2-5; 9 bases fit TRBD2. The CDR3 is 18 amino acids. The V gene's germline CDR1 is MNHNS and CDR2 SASEGT. J gave up 3 bases and V 1 base, and 12 bases lay outside the gene matches. The CDR3 DNA reads as TGTGCCAGCAGTGAAGAGTTCAGCGGGAGGACTCTGGAAGAGACCCAGTACTTC. Translated, it gives CASSEEFSGRTLEETQYF.

The chain employs TRBV7-8 and TRBJ2-7, with 8 bases identical to TRBD1. CDR1 is SGHVS and CDR2 is FQNEAQ in the germline V gene. The CDR3 is 16 residues long. The V segment lost 1 base and the J segment 1 base; nucleotides outside the gene matches: 6. The CDR3 region has the DNA TGTGCCAGCAGCTTAGGACAGGGGCCACTATCCTACGAGCAGTACTTC. This translates into CASSLGQGPLSYEQYF.

This chain uses TRBV28 with TRBJ2-3, with unresolved D. Germline V gene data show CDR1 as MDHEN and CDR2 as SYDVKM. Trimming left V 3 bases short and J 7 bases short, with 11 bases between. The CDR3 is 13 amino acids. CDR3 DNA: TGTGCCAGCAGTTTGTCATCCGAGAATACGCAGTATTTT. Its protein is CASSLSSENTQYF.

This clone was seen a handful of times. The V and J genes are TRBV25-1 and TRBJ2-2; unclear D gene. CDR1 is MGHDK and CDR2 is SYGVNS in the germline V gene. This CDR3 region has 12 residues. Trimming stripped 3 bases from V and 9 bases from J, with 8 bases between. The CDR3 reads CASSEVGRELFF. The DNA of the CDR3 is TGTGCCAGCAGTGAGGTTGGGCGGGAGCTGTTTTTT.

The genes are TRBV6-1 and TRBJ2-4; 7 bases match TRBD1. Germline values: CDR1 MNHNS, CDR2 SASEGT. V was clipped by 4 bases and J by 0 bases; unmatched bases: 9. This CDR3 spans 17 amino acids. CDR3 bases: TGTGCCAGCAGTGGAGGGGACAGTAGACTAGCCAAAAACATTCAGTACTTC. Its translation: CASSGGDSRLAKNIQYF.

This clone was recorded at least ten times. The sample contains more than one DNA sequence encoding this CDR3. The CDR3 loop reads CASSLSPRASYGYTF. CDR3 nucleotides: TGTGCCAGCAGTTTATCACCCCGGGCTAGCTATGGCTACACCTTC. This sequence joins TRBV27 and TRBJ1-2; D remains unclear. Trimming cost V 0 bases and J 4 bases, with 12 bases left between them. The germline V gene encodes CDR1 MNHEY and CDR2 SMNVEV (reference sequence). The length of the CDR3 is 15 residues.

V is TRBV30 and J is TRBJ2-3; D remains ambiguous. V shed 0 bases and J shed 3 bases, with 10 bases lying between them. The germline CDR1 and CDR2 sequences are GTSNPN and SVGIG (reference sequence). The CDR3 length is 14 residues. CDR3 sequence reads: CAWSVRLRTDTQYF. The DNA for the CDR3 is TGTGCCTGGAGTGTACGTCTGAGGACAGATACGCAGTATTTT.

The chain combines TRBV27 with TRBJ2-4; a weak D match, TRBD1 (5 bases). Deletions cut 3 bases from V and 6 bases from J, with 12 bases between. The germline gives CDR1 MNHEY, CDR2 SMNVEV (reference sequence). The CDR3 covers 14 residues. CDR3 sequence reads: CASSFWGLRNIQYF. DNA of the CDR3: TGTGCCAGCAGTTTTTGGGGCCTAAGAAACATTCAGTACTTC.

This clone has only a few counts. One end of the junction is discordant with germline, which a read error may explain. CDR3 region: CASSYSGREVPEF. CDR3 sequence (DNA): TGTGCCAGCAGTTACTCGGGGCGGGAGGTCCCTGAGTTC. The chain recombines TRBV6-5 with TRBJ2-7; 8 bases are shared with TRBD2. This CDR3 comprises 13 residues. Germline V gene lookup returns CDR1 MNHEY and CDR2 SVGAGI.

The chain employs TRBV15 and TRBJ1-2; TRBD1 might be the D (6 bases). The CDR3 covers 16 residues. Trimming stripped 0 bases from V and 4 bases from J, with 15 bases between. CDR1 is LNHNV and CDR2 is YYDKDF in the germline V gene (reference sequence). The CDR3: CATSRDSVGQSYGYTF. CDR3 in DNA: TGTGCCACCAGCAGAGATTCCGTTGGACAGAGCTATGGCTACACCTTC.

This clone came up a few times. J is TRBJ1-2 and V is TRBV30, with a tentative D call TRBD1 (6 bases). The germline V gene encodes CDR1 GTSNPN and CDR2 SVGIG (reference sequence). This CDR3 spans 13 amino acids. With 3 bases removed from V and 6 bases from J, the gap between germline ends came to 14 bases. CDR3 loop: CAWRRGTQDGYTF. The CDR3 DNA follows: TGTGCCTGGAGGAGGGGGACGCAGGATGGCTACACCTTC.

This clone has only a few counts. The CDR3 sequence: CASSFIGGRGTEAFF. CDR3 nucleotide sequence: TGTGCCAGCAGCTTTATCGGGGGCCGAGGGACTGAAGCTTTCTTT. The chain uses TRBV7-9 and TRBJ1-1; the D gene is possibly TRBD1 (6 bases). This CDR3 has 15 residues. In germline, CDR1 is SEHNR, CDR2 FQNEAQ (reference sequence). Trimming removed 3 bases from V and 5 bases from J, with 16 bases in between.

The chain combines TRBV25-1 with TRBJ1-2, with no clear D. Trimming removed 2 bases from V and 8 bases from J, with 12 bases in between. Germline assignment: CDR1 MGHDK and CDR2 SYGVNS. CDR3 length: 13 residues. As DNA, the CDR3 is TGTGCCAGCAGTGAAGCGGAGATTAGGGGCTACACCTTC. Protein: CASSEAEIRGYTF.

This clone was found a few times. The rearrangement links TRBV5-1 to TRBJ1-2; D is uncertain. Trimming pared 0 bases from V and 8 bases from J, leaving 14 bases between. CDR3 size: 14 residues. Germline V gene data show CDR1 as SGHRS and CDR2 as YFSETQ. In DNA form, the CDR3 reads TGCGCCAGCAGCTTGGCCGCCGGGGATACGGGCTACACCTTC. Protein product: CASSLAAGDTGYTF.

CDR3 sequence reads: CASSDSYQPQHF. Written as DNA, the CDR3 is TGTGCCAGCAGTGACAGTTATCAGCCCCAGCATTTT. The V and J genes are TRBV2 and TRBJ1-5; no clear D gene. This CDR3 region has 12 residues. Trimming left V 3 bases short and J 5 bases short, with 5 bases between. Germline CDR1 and CDR2: SNHLY and FYNNEI.

The rearrangement joins TRBV6-5 to TRBJ2-7; TRBD1 matches at 10 bases. V gave up 6 bases and J gave up 0 bases; unmatched junction bases: 5. Germline V gene data show CDR1 as MNHEY and CDR2 as SVGAGI. CDR3 size: 15 residues. CDR3 DNA: TGTGCCAGCAGGACCGGGACAGGGGCCTCCTACGAGCAGTACTTC. This codes for CASRTGTGASYEQYF.